This T cell receptor (beta chain) originates from a study of technical replicates of blood from a few donors. TCRdb's copy holds only in-frame clones and misses some; the assay was immunoSEQ multiplex PCR. This sample carries 70,000 or so clones, 95% to 99% of them seen once, and the ten largest clones take 0.22%. The CDR3 runs to 13 residues. Trimming pared 10 bases from V and 2 bases from J, leaving 11 bases between. CDR1 is MNHEY, CDR2 SVGAGI, per germline. The receptor comes from a human donor in good health. The sample was T cells isolated from PBMCs. This chain uses TRBV6-5 with TRBJ2-2, with D maybe TRBD1 (5 bases). Here the CDR3 reads CATGHPNTGELFF. In DNA, the CDR3 is TGTGCCACCGGACACCCTAACACCGGGGAGCTGTTTTTT.